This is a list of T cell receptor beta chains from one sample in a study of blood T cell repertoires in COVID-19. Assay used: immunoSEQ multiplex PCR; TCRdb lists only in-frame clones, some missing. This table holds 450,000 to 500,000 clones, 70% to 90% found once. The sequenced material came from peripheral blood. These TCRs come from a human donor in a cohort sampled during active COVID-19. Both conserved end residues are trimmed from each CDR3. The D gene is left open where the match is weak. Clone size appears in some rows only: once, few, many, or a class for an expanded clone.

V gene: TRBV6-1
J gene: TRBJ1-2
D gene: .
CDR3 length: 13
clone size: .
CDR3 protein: ASSEVGGWRGGYT

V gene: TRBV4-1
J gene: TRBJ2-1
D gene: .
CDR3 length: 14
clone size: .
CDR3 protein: ASSQEGRGARHEQF

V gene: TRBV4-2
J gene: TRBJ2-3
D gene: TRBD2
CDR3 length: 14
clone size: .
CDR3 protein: ASSQDYGRAADTQY

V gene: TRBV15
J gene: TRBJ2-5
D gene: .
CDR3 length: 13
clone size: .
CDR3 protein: ATSRDLGGQETQY

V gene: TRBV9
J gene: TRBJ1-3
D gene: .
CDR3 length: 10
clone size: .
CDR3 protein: ASRGGANTIY

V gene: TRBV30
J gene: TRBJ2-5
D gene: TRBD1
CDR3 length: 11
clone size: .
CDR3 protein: AWRQGGGETQY

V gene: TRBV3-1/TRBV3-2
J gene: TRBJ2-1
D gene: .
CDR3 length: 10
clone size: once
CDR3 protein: ASSQVEHEQF

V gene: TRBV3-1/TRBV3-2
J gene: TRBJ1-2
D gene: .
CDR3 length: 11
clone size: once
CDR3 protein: ASSQEGGYGYT

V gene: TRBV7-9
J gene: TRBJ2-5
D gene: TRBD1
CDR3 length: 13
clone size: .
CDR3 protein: ASSYGDRGQETQY

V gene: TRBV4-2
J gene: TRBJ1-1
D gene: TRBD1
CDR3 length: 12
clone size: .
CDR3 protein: ASSLPGGYTEAF

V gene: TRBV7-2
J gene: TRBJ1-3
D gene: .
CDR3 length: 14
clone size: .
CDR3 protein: ASSKQAILTGNTIY

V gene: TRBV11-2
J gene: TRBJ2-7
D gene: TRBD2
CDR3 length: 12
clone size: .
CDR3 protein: ASSLGSGSYEQY

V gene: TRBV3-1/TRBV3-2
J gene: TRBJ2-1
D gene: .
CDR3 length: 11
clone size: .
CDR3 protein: ASSQAEGNEQF

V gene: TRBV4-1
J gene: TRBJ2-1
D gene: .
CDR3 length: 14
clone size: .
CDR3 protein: ASSQDVRGSYNEQF

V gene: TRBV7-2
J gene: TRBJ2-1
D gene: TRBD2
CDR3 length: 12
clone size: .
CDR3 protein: ASSVISGAFEQF

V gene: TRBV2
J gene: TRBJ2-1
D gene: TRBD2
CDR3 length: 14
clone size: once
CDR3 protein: ASSELSQGGVNEQF

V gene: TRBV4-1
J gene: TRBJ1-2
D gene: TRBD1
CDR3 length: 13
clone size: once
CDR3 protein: ASSLGQGLFDGYT

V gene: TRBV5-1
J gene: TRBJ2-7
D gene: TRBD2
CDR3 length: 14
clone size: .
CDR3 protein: ASSFDPSGRAYEQY

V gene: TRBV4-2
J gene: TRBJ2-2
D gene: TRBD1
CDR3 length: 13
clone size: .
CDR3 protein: ASSRGQGIDGELF

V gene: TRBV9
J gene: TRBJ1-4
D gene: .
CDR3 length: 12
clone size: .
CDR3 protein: ASSAHNRDEKLF

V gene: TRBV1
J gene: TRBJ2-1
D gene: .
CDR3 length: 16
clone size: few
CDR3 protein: TSSQDAPTSGRENEQF

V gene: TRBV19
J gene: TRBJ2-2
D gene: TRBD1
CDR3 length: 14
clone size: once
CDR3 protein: ASSIPGQGFTGELF

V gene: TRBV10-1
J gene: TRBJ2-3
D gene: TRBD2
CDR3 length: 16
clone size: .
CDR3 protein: ASSEKAGASVSTDTQY

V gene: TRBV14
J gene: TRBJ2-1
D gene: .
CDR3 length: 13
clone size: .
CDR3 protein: ASSQDLQGRYEQF

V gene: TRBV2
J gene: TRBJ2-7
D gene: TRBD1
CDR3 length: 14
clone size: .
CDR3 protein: ASSDGTGGPLVEQY

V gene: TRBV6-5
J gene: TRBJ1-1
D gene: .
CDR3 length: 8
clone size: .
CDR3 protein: ASSQIEAF

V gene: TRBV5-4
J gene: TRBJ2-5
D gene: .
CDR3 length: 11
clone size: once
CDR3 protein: ASSQSGRETQY

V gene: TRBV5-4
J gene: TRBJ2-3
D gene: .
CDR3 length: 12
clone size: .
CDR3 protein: ASSLRDFTDTQY

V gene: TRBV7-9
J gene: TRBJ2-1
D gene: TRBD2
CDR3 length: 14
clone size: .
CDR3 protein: ASSLPGLAGINEQF

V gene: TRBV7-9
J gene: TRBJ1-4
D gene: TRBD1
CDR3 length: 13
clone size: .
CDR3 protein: ASSADRGLGEKLF

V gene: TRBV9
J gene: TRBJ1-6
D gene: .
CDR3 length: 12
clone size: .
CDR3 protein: ASSVSTVNSPLH

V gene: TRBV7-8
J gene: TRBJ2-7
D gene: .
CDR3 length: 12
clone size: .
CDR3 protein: ASSSTRITYEQY

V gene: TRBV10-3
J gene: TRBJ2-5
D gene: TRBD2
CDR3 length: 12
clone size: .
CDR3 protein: AISPGTTGETQY

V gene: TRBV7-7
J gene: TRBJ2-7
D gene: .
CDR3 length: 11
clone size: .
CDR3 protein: ASSYRSSYEQY

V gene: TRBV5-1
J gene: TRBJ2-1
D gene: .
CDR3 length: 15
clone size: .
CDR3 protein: ASSLALSGSSYNEQF

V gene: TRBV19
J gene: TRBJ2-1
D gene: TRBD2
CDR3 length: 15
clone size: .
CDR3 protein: ASRPQAGEGPYNEQF

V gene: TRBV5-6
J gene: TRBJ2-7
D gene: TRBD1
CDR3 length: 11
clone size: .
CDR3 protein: ASCRGQTYEQY

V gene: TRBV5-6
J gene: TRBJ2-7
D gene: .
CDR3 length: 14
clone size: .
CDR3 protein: ASSLHSAARAHEQY

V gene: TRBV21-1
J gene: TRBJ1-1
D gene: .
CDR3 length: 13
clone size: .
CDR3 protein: ASSRPEDPNTEAF

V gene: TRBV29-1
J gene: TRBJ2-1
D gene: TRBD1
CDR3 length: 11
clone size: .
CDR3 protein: SVRDRQYNEQF

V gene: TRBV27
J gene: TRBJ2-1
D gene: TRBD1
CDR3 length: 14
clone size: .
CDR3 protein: ASSTRPGQGRNEQF

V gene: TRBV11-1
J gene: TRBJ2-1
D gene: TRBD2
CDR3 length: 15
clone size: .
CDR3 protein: ASSLAGTSGSWGEQF

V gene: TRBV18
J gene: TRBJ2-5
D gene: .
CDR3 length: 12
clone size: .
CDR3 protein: ASSPRTKQETQY

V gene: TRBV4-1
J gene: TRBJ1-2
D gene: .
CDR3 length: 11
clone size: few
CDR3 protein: ASSQGGDYGYT

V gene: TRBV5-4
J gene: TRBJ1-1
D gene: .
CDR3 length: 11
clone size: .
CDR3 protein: ASSLRQVPEAF

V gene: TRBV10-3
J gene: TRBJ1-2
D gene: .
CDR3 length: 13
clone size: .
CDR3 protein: AISESQQAEYGYT